Presented here are 15 T cell receptor beta chains from one specimen sequenced in a study of T cell responses to AZD1222 COVID-19 vaccine. Clones were sequenced by immunoSEQ multiplex PCR, and TCRdb holds only the in-frame ones, with some missing. The sample includes about 150,000 clones, just over 90% of them seen just once. The sequenced sample was peripheral blood, obtained 28 days after the second AZD1222 dose. These receptors originate from an adult who received the AZD1222 COVID-19 vaccine.

V is TRBV5-1 and J is TRBJ2-1; 12 bases are a match to TRBD2. This CDR3 is 15 amino acids long. Germline V gene lookup returns CDR1 SGHRS and CDR2 YFSETQ. V lost 7 bases to trimming and J lost 7 bases; unmatched junction nucleotides: 9. The CDR3 DNA is TGCGCCAGCGGACTAGCGGGGCCCTCCTTAAATGAGCAGTTCTTC. As protein: CASGLAGPSLNEQFF.

The chain employs TRBV13 and TRBJ2-2; weak D call: TRBD2 (7 bases). The germline V and J ends were trimmed by 5 bases and 0 bases, with 19 bases remaining between them. The CDR3 has 18 residues. Germline-derived CDR1 and CDR2 are PRHDT and FYEKMQ (reference sequence). CDR3 sequence (DNA): TGTGCCAGCAGCCCCAGCGGGACAACATCCGCGAACACCGGGGAGCTGTTTTTT. Protein product: CASSPSGTTSANTGELFF. Full variable domain (remainder filled in from reference TRBV13 and TRBJ2-2): AAGVIQSPRHLIKEKRETATLKCYPIPRHDTVYWYQQGPGQDPQFLISFYEKMQSDKGSIPDRFSAQQFSDYHSELNMSSLELGDSALYFCASSPSGTTSANTGELFFGEGSRLTVL.

This sequence joins TRBV5-4 and TRBJ2-5; D is uncertain. V was clipped by 0 bases and J by 0 bases, with 3 bases between them. Germline V gene sequence: CDR1 SGHNT, CDR2 YYREEE (reference sequence). The length of the CDR3 is 13 residues. Here the CDR3 DNA reads TGTGCCAGCAGCTTGGCCTACCAAGAGACCCAGTACTTC. Encoded protein: CASSLAYQETQYF.

The rearrangement uses TRBV6-5 and TRBJ2-7; D call uncertain. Between the trimmed V and J ends, which lost 2 bases and 4 bases, there was a span of 12 bases. The CDR3 covers 14 residues. Germline V CDR1 and CDR2: MNHEY, SVGAGI. The CDR3 spells CASSYGQRRYEQYF. In nucleotides, the CDR3 is TGTGCCAGCAGTTACGGGCAGAGGAGATACGAGCAGTACTTC.

The gene calls are TRBV11-3 and TRBJ2-3; the D gene is possibly TRBD1 (6 bases). The CDR3 covers 14 residues. Germline V lookup: CDR1 SGHNT, CDR2 YENEEA. Trimming pared 5 bases from V and 2 bases from J, leaving 11 bases between. The CDR3 here is CASSPGHFTDTQYF. In DNA form, the CDR3 reads TGTGCCAGCAGCCCGGGACACTTCACAGATACGCAGTATTTT.

This chain joins TRBV19 and TRBJ2-1; 12 bases agree with TRBD2. CDR1 is LNHDA and CDR2 is SQIVND in the germline V gene (reference sequence). The CDR3 loop spans 17 amino acids. V lost 6 bases, J lost 0 bases, and 6 bases stayed unmatched. The chain's CDR3 is CASSRTSGTSSYNEQFF. The DNA for the CDR3 is TGTGCCAGTAGCCGGACTAGCGGGACGAGCTCCTACAATGAGCAGTTCTTC.

The chain is built from TRBV6-2 or TRBV6-3 and TRBJ2-5; D may be TRBD1 (6 bases). The germline V gene encodes CDR1 MNHEY and CDR2 SVGEGT. V dropped 5 bases and J dropped 3 bases, with 16 bases sitting between them. CDR3 length: 15 residues. CDR3 amino acids: CASSTRPQGKETQYF. The CDR3 DNA reads TGTGCCAGCAGTACCCGACCTCAGGGGAAAGAGACCCAGTACTTC.

The chain uses TRBV5-1 and TRBJ2-2; TRBD1 is a possible D gene (6 bases). The CDR3 loop spans 15 amino acids. Trimming stripped 4 bases from V and 5 bases from J, with 15 bases between. Germline V gene lookup returns CDR1 SGHRS and CDR2 YFSETQ. CDR3: CASSPTGRGTGELFF. The CDR3 nucleotides are TGCGCCAGCAGCCCTACAGGGAGAGGAACCGGGGAGCTGTTTTTT.

The chain is built from TRBV12-3 or TRBV12-4 and TRBJ1-2, with D perhaps matching TRBD1 (6 bases). This CDR3 comprises 13 residues. With 6 bases removed from V and 4 bases from J, the gap between germline ends came to 12 bases. DNA of the CDR3: TGTGCCAGCAGCCGTGGACAGAGCTATGGCTACACCTTC. Amino acids: CASSRGQSYGYTF.

The CDR3 sequence: CASSDPGVTEAFF. The CDR3 DNA reads as TGCGCCAGCAGTGACCCAGGCGTCACTGAAGCTTTCTTT. The chain recombines TRBV10-2 with TRBJ1-1, with no clear D. The V and J ends lost 3 bases and 4 bases respectively, with 9 bases between them. The CDR3 loop spans 13 amino acids. CDR1 WSHSY and CDR2 SAAADI come from the germline V gene.

This clone was picked up one time. The gene calls are TRBV5-1 and TRBJ1-6; D ambiguous. CDR1 is SGHRS, CDR2 YFSETQ, per germline. V lost 1 base and J 8 bases, leaving 16 bases between the germline ends. The CDR3 consists of 16 residues. CDR3 residues: CASSLWGSKSDSPLHF. The CDR3 DNA is TGCGCCAGCAGCTTGTGGGGTAGCAAGTCCGATTCACCCCTCCACTTT.

This clone was found once. The J gene is TRBJ1-6, the V gene TRBV19; D possibly corresponds to TRBD1 (5 bases). The CDR3 consists of 16 residues. In germline, CDR1 is LNHDA, CDR2 SQIVND (reference sequence). Trimming pared 0 bases from V and 9 bases from J, leaving 15 bases between. This CDR3 is CASSIDGREIRSPLHF. Written as DNA, the CDR3 is TGTGCCAGTAGTATAGATGGCAGGGAAATCCGTTCACCCCTCCACTTT.

This clone was detected only a few times. The V and J genes are TRBV3-1 (or the pseudogene TRBV3-2) and TRBJ2-7, with 7 bases that match TRBD1. Germline trimming cut 1 base from V and 4 bases from J; bases unmatched to any gene: 7. Germline V gives CDR1 LGHDT, CDR2 YNNKEL (reference sequence). This CDR3 is 15 amino acids long. CDR3 residues: CASSQVVSRGYEQYF. CDR3 sequence (DNA): TGTGCCAGCAGCCAAGTTGTATCCAGGGGGTACGAGCAGTACTTC.

V usage is TRBV5-4 and J usage is TRBJ2-3; D remains unclear. Germline CDR1 reads SGHNT; CDR2 reads YYREEE (reference sequence). V lost 0 bases, J lost 0 bases, and 11 bases lay in between. This CDR3 region has 16 residues. This CDR3 reads CASSLERATSTDTQYF. CDR3 nucleotides: TGTGCCAGCAGCTTGGAGAGAGCCACGAGCACAGATACGCAGTATTTT.

This rearrangement joins TRBV7-3 to TRBJ2-7; D is unclear. The CDR3 has 13 amino acids. Trimming cost V 6 bases and J 5 bases, with 14 bases left between them. Germline V CDR1 and CDR2: SGHTA, FQGTGA. DNA for the CDR3: TGTGCCAGCAGTCCCGGATCGCGTGACGAGCAGTACTTC. Translated, it gives CASSPGSRDEQYF.